Included here is one T cell receptor beta chain sequence, with context. The antigen remains unidentified. These data are taken from a study of CD8+ T cells in alopecia areata. Overall study: Tofacitinib was given for 6 to 18 months, then stopped for 6 months.

RNA was isolated and reverse transcribed to cDNA, the sequencing template. Some clones are missing from TCRdb's copy, which holds only in-frame ones; the method was immunoSEQ multiplex PCR. This table has roughly 200,000 clones, approximately 47% appearing once. General study findings and limits: Mice gave a clearer picture of TCR sharing than patients did, possibly for HLA-related reasons. The study found higher clonality in lesional than normal scalp, especially in alopecia totalis/universalis. Sequences from scalp samples also cover resident alphabeta T cells of normal skin.

As to treatment: oral pan-JAK inhibitor, 5-10 mg twice daily. V was pared by 3 bases and J by 2 bases, with 11 bases between. The CDR3 runs to 13 residues. The V gene's germline CDR1 is SQVTM and CDR2 ANQGSEA. The V call is TRBV29-1, the J call TRBJ2-7; TRBD2 might be the D (6 bases). This sequence was found in a human donor with alopecia areata. Source: CD4+ T cells sorted from blood, taken around week 37, from a patient treated with tofacitinib. CDR3 sequence: CSVDFGGPYEQYF. CDR3 coding DNA: TGCAGCGTTGACTTCGGGGGTCCCTACGAGCAGTACTTC.